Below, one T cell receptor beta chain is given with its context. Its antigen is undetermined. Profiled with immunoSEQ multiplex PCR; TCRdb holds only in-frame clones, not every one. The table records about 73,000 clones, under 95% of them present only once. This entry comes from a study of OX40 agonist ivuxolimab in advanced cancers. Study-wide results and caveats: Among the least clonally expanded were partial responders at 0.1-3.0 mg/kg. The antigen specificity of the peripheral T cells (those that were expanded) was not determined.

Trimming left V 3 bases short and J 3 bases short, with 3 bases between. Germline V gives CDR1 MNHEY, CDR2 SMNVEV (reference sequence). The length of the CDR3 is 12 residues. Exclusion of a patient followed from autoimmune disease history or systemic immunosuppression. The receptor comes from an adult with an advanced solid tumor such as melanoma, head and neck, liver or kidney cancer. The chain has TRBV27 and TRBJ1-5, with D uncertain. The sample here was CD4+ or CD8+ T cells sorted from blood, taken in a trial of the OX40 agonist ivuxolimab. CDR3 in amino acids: CASSFPNQPQHF. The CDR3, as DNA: TGTGCCAGCAGTTTCCCCAATCAGCCCCAGCATTTT.